Here is one TCR beta chain with its context. The target antigen is unknown. It was with 60 Vbeta and 13 Jbeta primers that the PCR ran. In the original workflow: A follow-up analysis tallied about 88 million unique TCR beta chains, some 9.9 million shared. Clones were sequenced by immunoSEQ multiplex PCR, and TCRdb holds only the in-frame ones, with some missing. V, J and clone size were drawn from that table, and D and trimming were deduced from the DNA. This sample has roughly 280,000 clones; 65% to 85% occur once, and the top ten carry 2% to 2.5%. The data were obtained in a study of cytomegalovirus exposure and HLA in healthy donors. Across the study: From HLA-typed donors, an early data release held around 80 million unique TCRs. Study outcomes and limitations: Donor immune exposure was known only as CMV serostatus. Reports indicated that the classifier achieved high specificity and sensitivity in diagnosing cytomegalovirus status.

The receptor was isolated from a female donor in good health and CMV-seronegative. The specimen was PBMCs.

For the CDR3, the DNA is TGCGCCAGCAGCTTTGGGGGACAGTATGGCTACACCTTC. Residues: CASSFGGQYGYTF. V usage is TRBV5-1 and J usage is TRBJ1-2; 7 nucleotides match TRBD1. Germline CDR1 SGHRS, CDR2 YFSETQ. CDR3 size: 13 residues. V gave up 2 bases and J gave up 5 bases; unmatched junction bases: 3.